The present T cell receptor (beta chain) was sequenced within a study of CD8 T cells in Susac syndrome. Comment on this clonotype: Its antigen is not known.

Reverse transcription of roughly 0.5 to 1 ug RNA used random hexamers. Using its own MiXCR run on the immunoSEQ multiplex PCR reads, TCRdb lists one record per CDR3 protein. Found here are 400,000 or so distinct CDR3 sequences, around 83% of them singletons; the top ten hold about 0.12%. The CDR3 length is 15 residues. The germline gives CDR1 DFQATT, CDR2 SNEGSKA (reference sequence). V dropped 3 bases and J dropped 1 base, with 16 bases sitting between them. CD8+ and CD4+ T cells circulating in blood were sequenced for TCR beta. The study used treatment-naive patients who had stable or active relapsing-remitting disease as multiple sclerosis controls. General study points: The study acknowledged a relatively small number of individuals in its TCR sequencing and HLA analysis.

Sequenced material: CD8+ T cells from PBMCs. This clonotype originated in a human donor with multiple sclerosis. The chain recombines TRBV20-1 with TRBJ2-7; D possibly uses TRBD1 or TRBD2 (5 bases each). CDR3 sequence: CSASAEGWGSYEQYF. Here the CDR3 DNA reads TGCAGTGCTAGTGCCGAGGGCTGGGGGTCCTACGAGCAGTACTTC.